Listed here are 3 T cell receptor beta chains from one sample, sequenced in a study of shared clonotypes between healthy human individuals. The data were produced by immunoSEQ multiplex PCR, yet TCRdb's version contains in-frame clones alone and is incomplete. The sample consists of 2 million to 2.5 million clones, 85% to 95% of them appearing once. Sequences were obtained from naive CD4+ T cells from PBMCs. Subset described: CD45RA+ positively selected. All receptors come from a man aged 18-30 years in good health. Some clones in this sample may be carry-over from other donors' samples.

The chain links TRBV5-8 to TRBJ2-3; D gene uncertain. The CDR3 totals 12 residues. V dropped 6 bases and J dropped 3 bases, with 8 bases sitting between them. Germline CDR1 and CDR2: SGHTS and YDEGEE. The CDR3 sequence: CASTRLTDTQYF. CDR3 nucleotides: TGTGCCAGCACCCGGTTGACAGATACGCAGTATTTT.

V is TRBV5-1 and J is TRBJ2-7, with D possibly being TRBD1 or TRBD2 (5 bases each). Trimming shortened V by 0 bases and J by 5 bases, and 15 bases separated the two germline ends. The CDR3 extends over 15 amino acids. In germline, CDR1 is SGHRS, CDR2 YFSETQ. CDR3: CASSLVGRAGNEQYF. The CDR3 DNA reads TGCGCCAGCAGCTTGGTAGGCAGGGCCGGGAACGAGCAGTACTTC.

The V and J genes are TRBV4-3 and TRBJ2-7; no firm D call. Trimming took 0 bases from V and 1 from J, leaving 10 bases between them. The CDR3 totals 15 residues. The V gene's germline CDR1 is LGHNA and CDR2 YSLEER. CDR3 sequence: CASSQDIPSSYEQYF. DNA of the CDR3: TGCGCCAGCAGCCAAGATATCCCGTCTTCCTACGAGCAGTACTTC.